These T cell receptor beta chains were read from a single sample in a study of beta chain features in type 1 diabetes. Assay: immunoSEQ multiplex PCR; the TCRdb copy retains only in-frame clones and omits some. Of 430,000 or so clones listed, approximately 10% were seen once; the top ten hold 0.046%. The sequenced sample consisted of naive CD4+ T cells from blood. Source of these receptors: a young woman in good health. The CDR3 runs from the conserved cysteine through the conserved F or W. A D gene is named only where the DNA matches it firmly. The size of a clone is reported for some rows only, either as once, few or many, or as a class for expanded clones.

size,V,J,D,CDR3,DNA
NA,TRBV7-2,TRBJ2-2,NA,CASRLPGGSGELFF,TGTGCCAGCAGGCTCCCTGGGGGGTCCGGGGAGCTGTTTTTT
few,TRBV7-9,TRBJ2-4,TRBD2,CASSSTSGSVIQYF,TGTGCCAGCAGCTCGACTAGCGGGAGTGTAATTCAGTACTTC
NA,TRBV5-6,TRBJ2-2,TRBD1,CASTRDRYIGELFF,TGTGCCAGCACCCGGGACAGGTACATCGGGGAGCTGTTTTTT
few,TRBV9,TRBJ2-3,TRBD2,CASSVSGRAVSGTDTQYF,TGTGCCAGCAGCGTATCCGGGAGGGCTGTTAGCGGCACAGATACGCAGTATTTT
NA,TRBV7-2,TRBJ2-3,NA,CASSSHRIHMDTQYF,TGTGCCAGCAGCTCTCACAGAATACACATGGATACGCAGTATTTT
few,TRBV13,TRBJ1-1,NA,CASRDRGLDTEAFF,TGTGCCAGCAGAGACCGGGGACTTGACACTGAAGCTTTCTTT
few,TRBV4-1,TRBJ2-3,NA,CASSQGSAYSSTDTQYF,TGCGCCAGCAGCCAAGGGTCAGCTTACTCGTCCACAGATACGCAGTATTTT
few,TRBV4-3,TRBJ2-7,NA,CASSQDTGQMAYEQYF,TGCGCCAGCAGCCAAGATACAGGACAGATGGCCTACGAGCAGTACTTC
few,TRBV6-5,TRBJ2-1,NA,CASSRTAGAYNEQFF,TGTGCCAGCAGCCGGACGGCAGGCGCCTACAATGAGCAGTTCTTC
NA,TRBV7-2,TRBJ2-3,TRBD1,CASSLPLRGRRSDTQYF,TGTGCCAGCAGCTTACCTCTCAGGGGGCGGAGGTCAGATACGCAGTATTTT
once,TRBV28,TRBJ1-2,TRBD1,CASGYRGQGYTF,TGTGCCAGCGGCTACAGGGGGCAAGGCTACACCTTC
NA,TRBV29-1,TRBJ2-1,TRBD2,CSVAGVSTSRYNEQFF,TGCAGCGTTGCGGGGGTGTCGACTAGCAGATACAATGAGCAGTTCTTC
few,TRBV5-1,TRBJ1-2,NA,CASSLGPPARGYTF,TGCGCCAGCAGCTTGGGGCCACCGGCGCGAGGCTACACCTTC
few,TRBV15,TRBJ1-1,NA,CATSRTGLYTEAFF,TGTGCCACCAGCAGAACAGGTTTGTACACTGAAGCTTTCTTT
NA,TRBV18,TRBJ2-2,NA,CASSSAYTGELFF,TGTGCCAGCTCATCGGCGTACACCGGGGAGCTGTTTTTT
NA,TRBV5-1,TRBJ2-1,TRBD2,CASGRTSGGTLSEQFF,TGCGCCAGCGGCCGGACTAGCGGGGGGACCCTATCTGAGCAGTTCTTC
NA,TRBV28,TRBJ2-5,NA,CASSLTSLGRRSQETQYF,TGTGCCAGCAGTTTGACCTCTTTGGGCAGACGGTCCCAAGAGACCCAGTACTTC
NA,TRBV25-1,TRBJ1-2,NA,CASSELQENYGYTF,TGTGCCAGCAGTGAGTTACAGGAGAACTATGGCTACACCTTC
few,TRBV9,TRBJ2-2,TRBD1,CASSVLGTGYTGELFF,TGTGCCAGCAGCGTATTAGGGACAGGCTACACCGGGGAGCTGTTTTTT
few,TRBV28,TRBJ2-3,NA,CASSLRSDTQYF,TGTGCCAGCAGTTTGAGATCAGATACGCAGTATTTT
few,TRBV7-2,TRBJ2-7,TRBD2,CASSLALGTSPSHEQYF,TGTGCCAGCAGCTTAGCTCTAGGGACTAGCCCGTCCCACGAGCAGTACTTC
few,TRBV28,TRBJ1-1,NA,CASRRDTEAFF,TGTGCCAGCAGACGGGACACTGAAGCTTTCTTT
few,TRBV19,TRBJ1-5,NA,CASSLDSNQPQHF,TGTGCCAGTAGCCTGGATAGCAATCAGCCCCAGCATTTT
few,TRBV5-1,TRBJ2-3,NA,CASSLRRSTDTQYF,TGCGCCAGCAGCTTGAGACGGAGCACAGATACGCAGTATTTT
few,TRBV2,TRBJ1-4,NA,CASSEATIRLNEKLFF,TGTGCCAGCAGTGAAGCCACTATTCGGTTAAATGAAAAACTGTTTTTT
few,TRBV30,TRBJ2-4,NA,CAWRRGLAGQGKNIQYF,TGTGCCTGGAGGAGGGGATTGGCCGGGCAGGGCAAAAACATTCAGTACTTC
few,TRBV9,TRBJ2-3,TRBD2,CASSVKASGGTDTQYF,TGTGCCAGCAGCGTAAAGGCTAGCGGGGGCACAGATACGCAGTATTTT
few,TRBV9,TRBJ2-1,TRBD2,CASSGSIGGREQFF,TGTGCCAGCAGCGGGTCGATCGGCGGGAGGGAGCAGTTCTTC
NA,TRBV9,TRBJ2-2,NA,CASSVVVAGGPGELFF,TGTGCCAGCAGCGTAGTTGTCGCTGGGGGGCCCGGGGAGCTGTTTTTT
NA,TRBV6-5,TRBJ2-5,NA,CASSYSPGQETQYF,TGTGCCAGCAGTTACTCACCAGGCCAAGAGACCCAGTACTTC
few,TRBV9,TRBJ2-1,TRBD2,CASSVGGGSRNNEQFF,TGTGCCAGCAGCGTAGGAGGCGGGAGCAGAAACAATGAGCAGTTCTTC
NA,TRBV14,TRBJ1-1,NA,CASSQDRGGLNTEAFF,TGTGCCAGCAGCCAAGATCGTGGAGGGTTGAACACTGAAGCTTTCTTT
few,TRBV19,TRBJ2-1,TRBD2,CASSMGGFNNEQFF,TGTGCCAGTAGTATGGGAGGGTTCAACAATGAGCAGTTCTTC
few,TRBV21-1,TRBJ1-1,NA,CASSKAEEENTEAFF,TGTGCCAGCAGCAAAGCTGAAGAGGAGAACACTGAAGCTTTCTTT
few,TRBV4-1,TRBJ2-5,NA,CASSKGSQETQYF,TGCGCCAGCAGCAAAGGGTCCCAAGAGACCCAGTACTTC
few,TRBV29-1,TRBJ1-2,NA,CSVEEGRLYGYTF,TGCAGCGTTGAAGAGGGGAGGCTCTATGGCTACACCTTC
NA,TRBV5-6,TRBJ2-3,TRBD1,CASSLRTGGTDTQYF,TGTGCCAGCAGCTTAAGGACAGGGGGGACAGATACGCAGTATTTT
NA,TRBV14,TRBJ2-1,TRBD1,CASSLVTGGIHNEQFF,TGTGCCAGCAGCCTTGTGACAGGGGGCATCCACAATGAGCAGTTCTTC